A single sample is the source of the 32 T cell receptor beta chains below, sequenced in a study of cytomegalovirus exposure and HLA in healthy donors. The primer mix had 60 Vbeta and 13 Jbeta primers. The method was immunoSEQ multiplex PCR; TCRdb's version includes in-frame clones alone and lacks a portion of them. The sample has approximately 160,000 clones; roughly 83% are singletons. Sequencing used PBMCs. The receptors shown here come from a boy younger than 10 in good health and CMV-seronegative.

The chain has TRBV30 and TRBJ1-3; 7 nucleotides agree with TRBD1. V was pared by 5 bases and J by 7 bases, with 11 bases of the junction left unmatched. Germline CDR1 reads GTSNPN; CDR2 reads SVGIG (reference sequence). The CDR3 length is 14 residues. Written as DNA, the CDR3 is TGTGCCTGGTGGATCAGACAGGGAAGGAACACCATATATTTT. Translated: CAWWIRQGRNTIYF.

The chain links TRBV27 to TRBJ2-1; 10 bases align to TRBD2. CDR1 MNHEY and CDR2 SMNVEV come from the germline V gene (reference sequence). Unmatched junction bases numbered 4, after V lost 2 bases and J lost 9 bases. This CDR3 comprises 14 residues. Here the CDR3 DNA reads TGTGCCAGCAGTTTAAGTAGGACTAGCGGTGAGCAGTTCTTC. As protein: CASSLSRTSGEQFF.

This sequence joins TRBV7-8 and TRBJ1-1; D gene unclear. The germline V and J ends were trimmed by 1 base and 2 bases, with 8 bases remaining between them. The germline gives CDR1 SGHVS, CDR2 FQNEAQ. CDR3 size: 14 residues. CDR3 protein: CASSLDPTNTEAFF. CDR3 nucleotide sequence: TGTGCCAGCAGCTTAGACCCCACTAACACTGAAGCTTTCTTT.

The chain's CDR3 is CASAPYGDSYNEQFF. DNA of the CDR3: TGTGCTAGTGCCCCGTACGGGGACTCCTACAATGAGCAGTTCTTC. The chain combines TRBV12-5 with TRBJ2-1; D may be TRBD2 (5 bases). Trimming left V 7 bases short and J 0 bases short, with 13 bases between. Germline CDR1 is LGHNT and CDR2 is FRNRAP. The CDR3 runs to 15 residues.

This chain connects TRBV7-2 to TRBJ2-1, with 10 bases matching TRBD2. The germline CDR1 and CDR2 sequences are SGHTA and FQGNSA. J was trimmed by 7 bases and V by 2 bases; bases with no gene match: 5. The CDR3 has 15 residues. The CDR3 DNA sequence: TGTGCCAGCAGCTTATCTAGCGGGAGATTTAATGAGCAGTTCTTC. This sequence encodes CASSLSSGRFNEQFF. Supplemented by reference TRBV7-2 and TRBJ2-1, the full variable domain reads GAGVSQSPSNKVTEKGKDVELRCDPISGHTALYWYRQSLGQGLEFLIYFQGNSAPDKSGLPSDRFSAERTGGSVSTLTIQRTQQEDSAVYLCASSLSSGRFNEQFFGPGTRLTVL.

J is TRBJ2-5 and V is TRBV28; D gene unclear. This CDR3 spans 15 amino acids. V was shortened by 5 bases and J by 5 bases, with 18 bases between the two germline ends. Germline CDR1 MDHEN, CDR2 SYDVKM. The CDR3, as DNA: TGTGCCAGCAGTACCCGACGGAGCCTCGGGGAGACCCAGTACTTC. This gives the protein CASSTRRSLGETQYF.

The J gene is TRBJ2-2, the V gene TRBV19; D uncertain. Germline V CDR1 and CDR2: LNHDA, SQIVND (reference sequence). Trimming cost V 6 bases and J 0 bases, with 11 bases left between them. This CDR3 spans 15 amino acids. The CDR3 loop reads CASRRRSANTGELFF. CDR3 sequence (DNA): TGTGCCAGTAGGCGACGGAGCGCGAACACCGGGGAGCTGTTTTTT.

The gene calls are TRBV5-1 and TRBJ1-3, with TRBD1 identical over 7 bases. Looked up from germline, CDR1 is SGHRS and CDR2 is YFSETQ. The trim removed 0 bases at V and 4 bases at J, leaving 1 base unmatched. The CDR3 is made up of 14 amino acids. CDR3 DNA sequence: TGCGCCAGCAGCTTGGGACAGGGCGGAAACACCATATATTTT. Amino acids: CASSLGQGGNTIYF. The variable domain in full, with the rest retrieved from reference TRBV5-1 and TRBJ1-3, is KAGVTQTPRYLIKTRGQQVTLSCSPISGHRSVSWYQQTPGQGLQFLFEYFSETQRNKGNFPGRFSGRQFSNSRSEMNVSTLELGDSALYLCASSLGQGGNTIYFGEGSWLTVV.

The chain employs TRBV5-1 and TRBJ1-1; maybe TRBD1 (5 bases). The CDR3 totals 14 residues. Trimming took off 0 bases at V and 4 bases at J, with 10 bases between the two ends. Per germline, CDR1 SGHRS and CDR2 YFSETQ. The CDR3 protein is CASSLEGAGTEAFF. The CDR3 DNA reads as TGCGCCAGCAGCTTGGAAGGGGCTGGCACTGAAGCTTTCTTT.

For the CDR3, the DNA is TGTGCCAGCAGCCCTCGACAGGGGGCCCAAGAGACCCAGTACTTC. Its translation is CASSPRQGAQETQYF. The chain is built from TRBV11-3 and TRBJ2-5, with TRBD1 matching over 10 bases. The CDR3 contains 15 residues. The germline V gene has CDR1 SGHNT and CDR2 YENEEA. V was pared by 5 bases and J by 1 base, with 4 bases of the junction left unmatched.

The CDR3 nucleotides read TGTGCCAGTAAGGGGGACAGGGGGCCTCAGCCCCAGCATTTT. Translated: CASKGDRGPQPQHF. The chain links TRBV19 to TRBJ1-5, with TRBD1 matching 12 bases. Germline assignment: CDR1 LNHDA and CDR2 SQIVND (reference sequence). The CDR3 covers 14 residues. V shed 7 bases, J shed 6 bases, and the junction held 4 bases outside the gene matches.

The chain employs TRBV9 and TRBJ2-3; 8 bases are shared with TRBD2. Trimming took 0 bases from V and 8 from J; bases not matched to a gene: 5. The germline gives CDR1 SGDLS, CDR2 YYNGEE. The CDR3 has 14 amino acids. The CDR3 protein is CASSVELAGSTQYF. The CDR3 region has the DNA TGTGCCAGCAGCGTAGAATTAGCGGGAAGTACGCAGTATTTT.

The genes are TRBV4-1 and TRBJ1-2; TRBD1 is a possible D gene (5 bases). Between the trimmed V and J ends, which lost 2 bases and 8 bases, there was a span of 12 bases. This CDR3 spans 13 amino acids. CDR1 is MGHRA and CDR2 is YSYEKL in the germline V gene. CDR3 DNA: TGCGCCAGCAGCCAACCCGGACAAGGCGGCTACACCTTC. Translation: CASSQPGQGGYTF.

This clone was detected a few times. The V and J genes are TRBV29-1 and TRBJ1-4; D might be TRBD1 (5 bases). Germline assignment: CDR1 SQVTM and CDR2 ANQGSEA. V lost 4 bases and J 6 bases, leaving 9 bases between the germline ends. This CDR3 has 12 residues. The CDR3 DNA follows: TGCAGCGTTGTGGGGGGGTATGAAAAACTGTTTTTT. Translating gives CSVVGGYEKLFF.

This chain uses TRBV4-2 with TRBJ1-1, with TRBD1 identical over 7 bases. The CDR3 length is 15 residues. Losses at the gene ends were 2 bases for V and 1 base for J; bases not matched to a gene: 4. CDR1 and CDR2 (germline): LGHNA, YNFKEQ. The CDR3 loop reads CASSQTGVANTEAFF. CDR3 sequence (DNA): TGTGCCAGCAGCCAAACAGGGGTGGCGAACACTGAAGCTTTCTTT.

The chain combines TRBV20-1 with TRBJ1-1; D is uncertain. Germline CDR1 reads DFQATT; CDR2 reads SNEGSKA (reference sequence). The CDR3 loop spans 11 amino acids. The V gene lost 8 bases and the J gene lost 7 bases, with 14 bases spanning the gap. The CDR3 DNA sequence: TGCAGTCCTATAGGAGGGCTTGAAGCTTTCTTT. This encodes CSPIGGLEAFF.

V usage is TRBV10-2 and J usage is TRBJ2-5; D is unresolved. The germline V gene encodes CDR1 WSHSY and CDR2 SAAADI. The CDR3 sequence is 11 residues long. V was trimmed by 4 bases and J by 5 bases, leaving 5 bases between them. CDR3 DNA sequence: TGCGCCAGCAGTGTAGAGGAGACCCAGTACTTC. Its translation is CASSVEETQYF.

The count of this clone is one. The chain employs TRBV5-1 and TRBJ2-2, with a tentative D call TRBD2 (5 bases). The germline CDR1 and CDR2 sequences are SGHRS and YFSETQ. The V end was cut by 3 bases, the J end by 5 bases, with 17 bases between. The CDR3 has 16 amino acids. CDR3 in amino acids: CASSWTGSLGTGELFF. Here the CDR3 DNA reads TGCGCCAGCAGCTGGACGGGATCATTGGGGACCGGGGAGCTGTTTTTT.

This clone came up once. The chain is built from TRBV6-1 and TRBJ2-7; TRBD2 matches 10 bases. Germline V CDR1 and CDR2: MNHNS, SASEGT. This CDR3 comprises 16 residues. Germline trimming cut 2 bases from V and 4 bases from J; bases unmatched to any gene: 8. The CDR3 sequence is CASSETRLAGVYEQYF. CDR3 bases: TGTGCCAGCAGTGAAACTAGACTAGCGGGCGTGTACGAGCAGTACTTC.

The gene calls are TRBV4-1 and TRBJ2-1; 13 bases match TRBD2. The CDR3 has 15 residues. Trimming at V came to 11 bases and at J to 3 bases, leaving 7 bases not matched to a gene. From germline, CDR1 is MGHRA and CDR2 YSYEKL. The CDR3 is CASRGLAGDYNEQFF. CDR3 bases: TGCGCCTCTCGAGGACTAGCGGGAGACTACAATGAGCAGTTCTTC.

The chain is built from TRBV5-1 and TRBJ2-7; no firm D call. The germline V gene has CDR1 SGHRS and CDR2 YFSETQ. The CDR3 runs 14 residues. The V gene lost 0 bases and the J gene lost 2 bases, with 9 bases spanning the gap. CDR3: CASSLVSSTYEQYF. In nucleotides, the CDR3 is TGCGCCAGCAGCTTGGTGAGTAGCACCTACGAGCAGTACTTC.

This chain uses TRBV7-9 with TRBJ2-3; 9 bases fit TRBD2. The CDR3 has 15 amino acids. The junction had 8 bases not matched to a gene; V was cut back by 5 bases and J by 5 bases. Germline V gives CDR1 SEHNR, CDR2 FQNEAQ (reference sequence). The CDR3 spells CASSPPGLAGDTQYF. DNA of the CDR3: TGTGCCAGCAGCCCTCCGGGACTAGCCGGAGATACGCAGTATTTT.

The genes are TRBV15 and TRBJ2-1, with 7 bases aligning to TRBD2. With V trimmed by 1 base and J by 0 bases, 9 bases remained unmatched. Germline values: CDR1 LNHNV, CDR2 YYDKDF (reference sequence). This CDR3 contains 18 residues. This chain's CDR3 is CATSRGPGLLSSYNEQFF. CDR3 DNA: TGTGCCACCAGCAGAGGGCCGGGACTATTAAGCTCCTACAATGAGCAGTTCTTC. The variable domain in full, completed from reference TRBV15 and TRBJ2-1, reads DAMVIQNPRYQVTQFGKPVTLSCSQTLNHNVMYWYQQKSSQAPKLLFHYYDKDFNNEADTPDNFQSRRPNTSFCFLDIRSPGLGDTAMYLCATSRGPGLLSSYNEQFFGPGTRLTVL.

V and J are TRBV7-6 and TRBJ2-2; perhaps TRBD2 as D (5 bases). Trimming took 0 bases from V and 5 from J, leaving 16 bases between them. The CDR3 totals 17 residues. From germline, CDR1 is SGHVS and CDR2 FNYEAQ. This CDR3 reads CASSLAFVRSGTGELFF. The CDR3, as DNA: TGTGCCAGCAGCTTAGCGTTCGTTAGAAGCGGAACCGGGGAGCTGTTTTTT. Full variable domain (missing parts from reference TRBV7-6 and TRBJ2-2): GAGVSQSPRYKVTKRGQDVALRCDPISGHVSLYWYRQALGQGPEFLTYFNYEAQQDKSGLPNDRFSAERPEGSISTLTIQRTEQRDSAMYRCASSLAFVRSGTGELFFGEGSRLTVL.

The V and J genes are TRBV5-1 and TRBJ2-2; 7 bases are shared with TRBD2. Germline-derived CDR1 and CDR2 are SGHRS and YFSETQ. The CDR3 is 16 residues long. The V and J ends lost 3 bases and 5 bases, in that order; junction bases with no gene match: 10. CDR3 in amino acids: CASSWNAGRRTGELFF. Here the CDR3 DNA reads TGCGCCAGCAGCTGGAATGCCGGGAGGCGAACCGGGGAGCTGTTTTTT. Using reference TRBV5-1 and TRBJ2-2 for the parts outside the CDR3, the full variable domain is KAGVTQTPRYLIKTRGQQVTLSCSPISGHRSVSWYQQTPGQGLQFLFEYFSETQRNKGNFPGRFSGRQFSNSRSEMNVSTLELGDSALYLCASSWNAGRRTGELFFGEGSRLTVL.

This chain links TRBV9 with TRBJ2-2, with TRBD2 identical over 9 bases. Trimming took 0 bases from V and 4 from J; bases not matched to a gene: 4. In germline, CDR1 is SGDLS, CDR2 YYNGEE. The CDR3 spans 16 residues. The CDR3 sequence is CASSVELAGPTGELFF. The CDR3 DNA reads as TGTGCCAGCAGCGTAGAGCTAGCGGGGCCCACCGGGGAGCTGTTTTTT.

The CDR3 reads CASSVQGIAYEQYF. The CDR3 coding sequence is TGTGCCAGCAGTGTACAGGGGATTGCCTACGAGCAGTACTTC. V is TRBV2 and J is TRBJ2-5; TRBD1 matches at 7 bases. Gene TRBJ2-7 matches the end of the DNA better, so the J call may be wrong. Germline values: CDR1 SNHLY, CDR2 FYNNEI. This CDR3 comprises 14 residues.

The CDR3 nucleotides are TGTGCCAGCAGGATACAGGAGTCTGGAAACACCATATATTTT. Translation gives CASRIQESGNTIYF. The genes are TRBV5-4 and TRBJ1-3, with D possibly matching TRBD1 (5 bases). Trimming cost V 5 bases and J 1 base, with 10 bases left between them. Per germline, CDR1 SGHNT and CDR2 YYREEE (reference sequence). The CDR3 sequence is 14 residues long.

The chain joins TRBV11-2 to TRBJ2-1, with unresolved D. Looked up from germline, CDR1 is SGHAT and CDR2 is FQNNGV. Trimming left V 5 bases short and J 5 bases short, with 19 bases between. The CDR3 has 16 amino acids. The CDR3 reads CASSHRGSRIDNEQFF. Here the CDR3 DNA reads TGTGCCAGCAGCCATAGAGGTAGTAGAATCGACAATGAGCAGTTCTTC.

The chain recombines TRBV6-7 with TRBJ1-3; 9 nucleotides match TRBD1. TRBV6-7 is recorded as an ORF, its role being uncertain. The CDR3 is 19 amino acids. V trimming: 7 bases; J trimming: 0 bases; junction bases outside the gene matches: 16. The CDR3 DNA follows: TGTGCCAGCATTTTAACCGGGACAGGGTTTCTGGTCTCTGGAAACACCATATATTTT. Residues: CASILTGTGFLVSGNTIYF.

The chain recombines TRBV5-1 with TRBJ1-1; 12 bases line up with TRBD1. V shed 6 bases, J shed 4 bases, and the junction held 7 bases outside the gene matches. The CDR3 runs 15 residues. The germline CDR1 and CDR2 sequences are SGHRS and YFSETQ. In nucleotides, the CDR3 is TGCGCCAGCACCCCGGGACAGGGGGCGCCCACTGAAGCTTTCTTT. This gives the protein CASTPGQGAPTEAFF.

The V and J genes are TRBV6-6 and TRBJ1-4; no firm D call. There are 12 residues in the CDR3. Trimming took 6 bases from V and 9 from J, leaving 11 bases between them. CDR1 is MNHNY, CDR2 SVGAGI, per germline (reference sequence). This CDR3 reads CASRRESQKLFF. Here the CDR3 DNA reads TGTGCCAGCAGGAGGGAGAGCCAAAAACTGTTTTTT.